The T cell receptor (beta chain) described here comes from a study of blood T cell repertoires in COVID-19. Background on the study: The origin of the acute and convalescent COVID-19 samples was the United States, Italy and Spain. T cells, B-cell-depleted T cells, or PBMCs provided the cDNA or gDNA that served as material.

Per the original methods: The authors estimated nucleated cell counts from reference gene primer amplification. Profiling relied on immunoSEQ multiplex PCR, and the TCRdb table lists in-frame clones only, not all of them. The DNA gave D and trimming, while V, J and clone size come from that table. Here the sample spans 150,000 or so clones, about three quarters being singletons. This CDR3 comprises 14 residues. V lost 4 bases to trimming and J lost 3 bases, with 10 bases between them. The germline V gene encodes CDR1 SGHRS and CDR2 YFSETQ. The material sequenced was peripheral blood. The chain recombines TRBV5-1 with TRBJ2-2; perhaps TRBD1 as D (6 bases). The source is a woman aged 45-65 years with active or convalescent COVID-19. The CDR3 DNA reads TGCGCCAGCAGCGGGGACACCTACACCGGGGAGCTGTTTTTT. Its translation: CASSGDTYTGELFF.